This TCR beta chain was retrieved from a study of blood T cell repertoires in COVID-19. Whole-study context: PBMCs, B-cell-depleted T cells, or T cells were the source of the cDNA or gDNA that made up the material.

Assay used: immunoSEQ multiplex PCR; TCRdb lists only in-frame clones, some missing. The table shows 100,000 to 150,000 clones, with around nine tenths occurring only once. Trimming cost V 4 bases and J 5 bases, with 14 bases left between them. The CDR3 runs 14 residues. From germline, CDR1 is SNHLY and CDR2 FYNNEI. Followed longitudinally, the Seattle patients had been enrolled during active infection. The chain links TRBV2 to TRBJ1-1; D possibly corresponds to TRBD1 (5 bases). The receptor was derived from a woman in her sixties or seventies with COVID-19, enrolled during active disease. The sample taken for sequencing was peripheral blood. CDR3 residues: CASSVGEGRTEAFF. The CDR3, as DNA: TGTGCCAGCAGTGTTGGCGAGGGGAGGACTGAAGCTTTCTTT.